This T cell receptor beta chain was identified during a study of cytomegalovirus exposure and HLA in healthy donors (dated by TCRdb to 2017 to 2019). For the wider study: An earlier analysis of roughly 570 of the donors reported around 280 Gb of sequence data and about 120 million unique TCR beta sequences obtained from 180 million or so T cells. An early release covering some 640 HLA-typed donors comprised roughly 300 gigabases of sequencing data and tens of millions of unique TCR sequences. The genetic ancestry cluster associated with self-reported Caucasian donors included around four fifths of the approximately 430 genotyped donors. The study aimed to test whether signatures of past pathogen exposure could be identified by cataloging public T cell receptors. Using immunosequencing, the study profiled T cell repertoires from approximately 700 subjects and related those repertoires to cytomegalovirus serostatus. Besides the first cohort of some 670 subjects, a separate validation cohort made up of 120 or so different subjects was used. To predict cytomegalovirus infection status, the study brought together high-throughput TCR immunosequencing, statistical association of individual TCRs with disease status, and machine learning. In a later analysis, previously published TCR beta repertoires from fewer than 750 donors were re-analyzed and high-resolution HLA genotyping was added so that TCR occurrence patterns could be studied. Rather than drawing on any new phenotypic data, the later analysis identified candidate immune exposures from TCR beta sequences and the way those sequences occurred across donors. In an earlier analysis of more than 550 of the donors, high-throughput TCR beta sequencing was used to judge whether each TCR beta V gene segment behaved as functional or pseudogenic. Alongside the repertoire data, information on donor age, sex, ethnicity and CMV serostatus was compiled. Genome-wide SNP genotypes for about 65% of the 666 donors were used in a later genetic analysis, which treated that subset as a discovery cohort. All discovery cohort repertoires had been generated on a single sequencing platform. HLA typing included class I and class II loci at four-digit resolution. Typing coverage varied by locus: 629-630 donors for A, B, C, DRB1 and DQB1; around 560 for DQA1; more than 600 for DPA1; about 450 for DPB1. Five DR-DQ haplotypes were handled as single units for association and clustering because linkage in the cohort was strong. Among some 410 genotyped donors of the cohort, an average of around 240,000 unique TCR beta nucleotide sequences were sequenced per donor, roughly a sixth of them non-productive. The research as a whole found: A later genetic analysis associated a missense DCLRE1C variant with V-gene and J-gene trimming of TCR beta chains, and an independent cohort replicated the association. A further reported finding was that TCR beta sequences accurately predicted the HLA-A and HLA-B alleles for most subjects in the first cohort. In vitro tests confirmed that a few of the cytomegalovirus-associated TCR beta chains recognize cytomegalovirus antigens. In an earlier analysis of 587 of the donors, most TCR beta V segments were observed in productive rearrangements about 87% or about 30% of the time, broadly matching IMGT annotations. Because some donors lacked HLA typing at each locus, the association tests relied only on the typed subset. In a later genetic analysis, fewer N-insertions in productive TCRs were reported among donors in an Asian-associated ancestry cluster than the roughly 700-donor mean. The presence/absence analyses assumed that sequencing depth was roughly uniform across donors, and that assumption may not be true. Most CMV-associated TCR beta chains appeared to be HLA-restricted in a later analysis, and the HLA associations seemed to be driven largely by CMV exposure. In a later analysis, some 17,000 TCR beta sequences were associated with specific HLA alleles at a false discovery rate of 0.05. Assigning TCR associations to individual alleles was difficult when HLA alleles, especially DR and DQ, strongly co-occurred. Because counts were too low, about 15 rarely observed V segments, including chromosome 9 orphons, were left out of the earlier analysis of 587 of the donors. Some IMGT-functional V segments, including TRBV6-2 and TRBV6-3, could not be distinguished by the 87-base-pair reads and were therefore excluded. In the study, 164 TCR beta chains were listed as associated with cytomegalovirus. In a later analysis, the rate of TCR association differed among HLA loci, with DRB1 alleles having the most associated TCRs and HLA-C alleles having the fewest. The classifier was reported to diagnose cytomegalovirus status with high specificity and sensitivity in both the original cohort and the validation cohort. Linkage disequilibrium might explain the correlated functional status among segregating V segments, but an unknown experimental factor could not be ruled out. A cluster of highly shared sequence variants was judged likely to be a technical artifact of the sequencing pipeline. The cohort was sequenced for TCR beta chains only, and without alpha or paired-chain data the features that could be detected were limited. The authors suggested that the approach could potentially be extended to other disease states and immunological phenotypes. Immune exposure information for the cohort was limited to CMV serostatus. In a later analysis, HLA-associated TCR beta chains showed more clonal expansion and lower generation probabilities than non-associated chains that were equally common. Most TCR sequences were observed very rarely across donors, whereas some public TCRs were present in many individuals. According to a later analysis, parvovirus B19, influenza, CMV and Epstein-Barr virus appeared linked to several top co-occurrence clusters.

The cohort consisted of some 670 healthy bone marrow donors. Cohort members were all nominally healthy when sampled, although unrecorded immune exposures were likely present. The donor was CMV seronegative and belonged to the group of 350 to 400 seronegative cohort members. A peripheral blood sample was collected from each donor, and TCR beta sequencing was performed on peripheral blood mononuclear cells. The Qiagen DNeasy Blood Extraction Kit was used to extract genomic DNA from the blood cell samples. Sequences SEHNR (CDR1) and FQNEAQ (CDR2) are obtained from the germline V gene (reference sequence). V is reduced by 4 bases and J by 0 bases, leaving a spacing of 10 bases between them. The CDR3 holds 15 amino acids from the cysteine to the phenylalanine. Of the read, only the CDR3 DNA is kept; its 45 bases are in frame from base 1. In the case of this clone: Its antigen remains unidentified. No base-level quality is on record; no much larger clone is a single base apart.

Library prep was done by the immunoSEQ multiplex PCR assay. For the multiplex PCR, a mixture combining 60 forward primers for TCR Vbeta segments and 13 reverse primers for TCR Jbeta segments was used. The CDR3 region of rearranged TCR beta genes was amplified from genomic DNA with a multiplex PCR assay. On the Illumina HiSeq System, the amplified TCR beta libraries were sequenced as 87-base-pair reads. The authors processed their data as follows. A later analysis counted about 76 million unique TCR beta chains across the 550 to 750 repertoires, and 10 million to 12 million of these chains were shared by at least two donors. To remove PCR and sequencing errors, raw reads were error-corrected and collapsed into unique sequences using a nearest-neighbor algorithm that merged closely related sequences. V, D and J gene segments were assigned by aligning CDR3 sequences to IMGT reference sequences. For a sequence to be retained, a match of at least six nucleotides to both a V gene segment and a J gene segment was required. A rearrangement was called productive if the CDR3 had no stop codons and remained in frame with V and J, and every other rearrangement was called non-productive. CDR3 was defined according to IMGT convention as the region running from the second conserved V-encoded cysteine to the conserved J-encoded phenylalanine. In an earlier analysis of roughly 580 of the donors, sequences lacking an unambiguous match to a single V gene segment were excluded. In an earlier analysis of approximately 550 of the donors, V segments were called functional above 56.7% productive rearrangements and were called segregating when the between-donor standard deviation exceeded 5%. To diagnose cytomegalovirus status from the catalog of TCR beta chain sequences, a statistical classification framework was built. V and J gene assignment, in a later analysis, came from comparing TCR nucleotide sequences with IMGT/GENE-DB human TR gene sequences. The TCRdist pipeline was used in a later analysis to assign CDR3 sequences and most-parsimonious VDJ recombination scenarios. In a later analysis, every TCR beta chain was defined by the combination of its CDR3 amino acid sequence and its V-gene family, and reads without a unique V-gene family were dropped. As a way to deal with suspected cross-contamination and a sequencing artifact, a later analysis dropped roughly 600 nucleotide sequences that were highly shared and had low generation probability. In a later analysis, a clonal expansion index was calculated for each public chain from normalized within-repertoire ranks of inferred template counts. In a later analysis, generation probabilities were computed with a VDJ recombination model fitted to out-of-frame rearrangements, and the resulting probabilities were checked against IGoR. In a later analysis, TCR-TCR, TCR-HLA and TCR-CMV co-occurrence was scored with hypergeometric tests, and a repertoire-size bias correction was applied to TCR pairs. In a later analysis, false discovery rates were estimated by permuting HLA or CMV assignments 20 times. In a later analysis, co-occurring TCRs were grouped using DBSCAN, with TCRdist sequence similarity added in when clustering inside HLA-allele-positive subsets. Repertoires with fewer than 30,000 or more than 120,000 public chains were left out of co-occurrence clustering, as were roughly five repertoires with anomalous nucleotide sharing. TCRdb obtained this table from immuneACCESS and retained in-frame rearrangements with V and J assigned. These tables miss some clones; where compared with another copy, unresolved V genes account for less than half of the shortfall, and the remainder is unexplained. That table gives V, J and clone size, and the DNA gave D and trimming. The table for this sample lists roughly 200,000 clones; about 80% of them were counted only once. The leading ten clones occupy roughly 0.58% of the sample.

The specimen sequenced was PBMCs. The TCR comes from a middle-aged woman in good health and CMV-seronegative. Recombination joined TRBV7-9 with TRBJ2-1; confidence is insufficient to name the D gene. The CDR3 protein is CASSSHVSSYNEQFF. The sequence in DNA is TGTGCCAGCAGCTCTCATGTGAGCTCCTACAATGAGCAGTTCTTC.